Each of the 18 T cell receptor beta chains below was sequenced from the same sample in a study of T cells after yellow fever vaccination. TCRdb re-called the 5' RACE reads through MiXCR, storing one row per CDR3 protein. The data contain a few hundred thousand distinct CDR3 sequences, about 3.5% of them singletons. The sequencing here drew on PBMCs, taken 15 days after the yellow fever booster vaccination. Every receptor here comes from a man between 18 and 29 years old who received the YFV17D yellow fever vaccine.

The table lists this clonotype with many counts. This chain connects TRBV7-2 to TRBJ1-2; D is uncertain. Germline V lookup: CDR1 SGHTA, CDR2 FQGNSA. This CDR3 has 14 amino acids. V gave up 1 base and J gave up 8 bases, with 14 bases separating them. The CDR3 DNA reads TGTGCCAGCAGCTTAGGACTAGGCGGTTACGGCTACACCTTC. Residues: CASSLGLGGYGYTF.

This clonotype was counted at least ten times. The CDR3 is CASSVQGARNGYTF. DNA for the CDR3: TGTGCCAGCAGCGTTCAGGGGGCGCGAAACGGCTACACCTTC. The chain has TRBV9 and TRBJ1-2; 8 nucleotides align to TRBD1. Germline CDR1 SGDLS, CDR2 YYNGEE. V lost 2 bases to trimming and J lost 8 bases; unmatched junction nucleotides: 8. This CDR3 is built from 14 residues.

This clonotype came up many times. V is TRBV5-1 and J is TRBJ2-5; 12 bases agree with TRBD2. V trimming: 2 bases; J trimming: 0 bases; junction bases outside the gene matches: 8. This CDR3 comprises 18 residues. Germline CDR1 and CDR2: SGHRS and YFSETQ. CDR3 amino acids: CASSLRLAGEKYQETQYF. The CDR3 nucleotides are TGCGCCAGCAGCTTAAGACTAGCGGGGGAAAAGTACCAAGAGACCCAGTACTTC.

This clonotype was counted many times. The rearrangement uses TRBV5-1 and TRBJ2-4; perhaps TRBD2 as D (5 bases). The length of the CDR3 is 14 residues. Between the trimmed V and J ends, which lost 0 bases and 4 bases, there was a span of 8 bases. Germline-derived CDR1 and CDR2 are SGHRS and YFSETQ. CDR3: CASSLALGKNIQYF. CDR3 sequence (DNA): TGCGCCAGCAGCTTGGCACTAGGAAAAAACATTCAGTACTTC.

This clonotype was counted many times. The chain uses TRBV28 and TRBJ1-3, with D perhaps matching TRBD1 (5 bases). V was clipped by 8 bases and J by 0 bases, with 17 bases between them. Germline lookup yields CDR1 MDHEN and CDR2 SYDVKM. CDR3 size: 16 residues. CDR3 DNA sequence: TGTGCCAGCGTTCCCGCTGGGACGCTCTCTGGAAACACCATATATTTT. Its translation is CASVPAGTLSGNTIYF.

The sample holds many counts of this clonotype. The V gene is TRBV11-2, the J gene TRBJ2-1; 9 nucleotides align to TRBD2. The ends lost 8 bases at V and 4 bases at J; junction bases unmatched: 12. This CDR3 contains 16 residues. The V gene's germline CDR1 is SGHAT and CDR2 FQNNGV. CDR3 amino acids: CASARGGGGAYNEQFF. The CDR3 DNA reads as TGTGCCAGCGCGAGGGGTGGCGGGGGGGCATACAATGAGCAGTTCTTC.

This clonotype was found many times. This sequence joins TRBV5-1 and TRBJ2-1, with unresolved D. CDR3 length: 15 residues. Germline loops: CDR1 SGHRS, CDR2 YFSETQ. Trimming removed 4 bases from V and 0 bases from J, with 11 bases in between. The CDR3 nucleotides read TGCGCCAGCAGCATAAGATTAAGCTCCTACAATGAGCAGTTCTTC. This codes for CASSIRLSSYNEQFF. The full variable domain, completed using reference TRBV5-1 and TRBJ2-1, is KAGVTQTPRYLIKTRGQQVTLSCSPISGHRSVSWYQQTPGQGLQFLFEYFSETQRNKGNFPGRFSGRQFSNSRSEMNVSTLELGDSALYLCASSIRLSSYNEQFFGPGTRLTVL.

This clonotype was observed many times. This sequence joins TRBV4-3 and TRBJ2-4, with a possible D match to TRBD2 (5 bases). The CDR3 extends over 14 amino acids. The germline V gene encodes CDR1 LGHNA and CDR2 YSLEER. Trimming pared 3 bases from V and 8 bases from J, leaving 14 bases between. CDR3 sequence (DNA): TGCGCCAGCAGCCACCGGCGAGAGGAGGACATTCAGTACTTC. Translated, it gives CASSHRREEDIQYF.

This clonotype was picked up many times. CDR3 residues: CASSRMTSGGKETQYF. The DNA for the CDR3 is TGTGCCAGCAGTCGGATGACTAGCGGGGGTAAAGAGACCCAGTACTTC. The V gene is TRBV7-9, the J gene TRBJ2-5; the match to TRBD2 covers 12 bases. With V trimmed by 6 bases and J by 3 bases, 8 bases remained unmatched. Looked up from germline, CDR1 is SEHNR and CDR2 is FQNEAQ (reference sequence). The CDR3 loop spans 16 amino acids.

This clonotype was seen many times. The V gene is TRBV28, the J gene TRBJ2-7; D ambiguous. The CDR3 length is 11 residues. CDR1 MDHEN and CDR2 SYDVKM come from the germline V gene. V was pared by 3 bases and J by 5 bases, with 5 bases between. The CDR3 DNA reads TGTGCCAGCAGTTTTGCCAACGAGCAGTACGTC. It specifies CASSFANEQYV.

V is TRBV6-5 and J is TRBJ2-5, with 7 nucleotides matching TRBD1. V dropped 6 bases and J dropped 0; count of bases not matched to a gene: 10. CDR1 MNHEY and CDR2 SVGAGI come from the germline V gene. The CDR3 extends over 16 amino acids. This CDR3 reads CASSPTGDRDQETQYF. CDR3 DNA sequence: TGTGCCAGCAGCCCCACAGGCGACAGGGACCAAGAGACCCAGTACTTC.

This sequence joins TRBV5-1 and TRBJ1-4; D unresolved. Looked up from germline, CDR1 is SGHRS and CDR2 is YFSETQ. The V and J ends lost 5 bases and 3 bases respectively, with 11 bases between them. CDR3 length: 14 amino acids. CDR3 loop: CASRSGVANEKLFF. The CDR3 bases are TGCGCCAGCAGAAGCGGAGTCGCTAATGAAAAACTGTTTTTT.

This clonotype has a count of ten or more. The chain is built from TRBV29-1 and TRBJ1-1; tentatively, D is TRBD1 (5 bases). V was clipped by 3 bases and J by 10 bases, with 9 bases between them. CDR1 and CDR2 (germline): SQVTM, ANQGSEA. The CDR3 is 10 amino acids. DNA for the CDR3: TGCAGCGTTGAGGAGGGGATAGCTTTCTTT. Amino acid sequence: CSVEEGIAFF.

This clonotype was counted ten times or more. The chain uses TRBV5-1 and TRBJ2-5; D perhaps matches TRBD1 (5 bases). Trimming took 0 bases from V and 2 from J, leaving 11 bases between them. Per the germline V gene, CDR1 is SGHRS and CDR2 is YFSETQ. This CDR3 has 15 amino acids. The CDR3 protein is CASSLDPGRQETQYF. The CDR3 DNA reads as TGCGCCAGCAGCTTGGACCCAGGGCGGCAAGAGACCCAGTACTTC.

Ten or more counts support this clonotype. The CDR3 DNA follows: TGTGCCAGCAGTTATGGAGGAGGGGGGGAGACCCAGTACTTC. Protein: CASSYGGGGETQYF. The genes are TRBV6-5 and TRBJ2-5; D tentatively fits TRBD1 or TRBD2 (6 bases each). Germline V gene data show CDR1 as MNHEY and CDR2 as SVGAGI. The CDR3 spans 14 residues. V lost 3 bases and J 5 bases, leaving 13 bases between the germline ends.

The sample holds many counts of this clonotype. V gene TRBV7-2 combines with J gene TRBJ2-7; TRBD1 matches at 9 bases. The CDR3 runs to 15 residues. Per germline, CDR1 SGHTA and CDR2 FQGNSA. The V gene end was trimmed by 8 bases and the J gene end by 5 bases; junction bases not matched to a gene: 13. The CDR3 reads CASEYVSGTGHEQYF. CDR3 in DNA: TGTGCCAGCGAATATGTATCCGGGACAGGGCACGAGCAGTACTTC.

This clonotype was found many times. The chain links TRBV20-1 to TRBJ1-4; the D is unclear. The length of the CDR3 is 11 residues. In germline, CDR1 is DFQATT, CDR2 SNEGSKA (reference sequence). Trimming removed 6 bases at V and 8 bases at J, with 10 bases between. The CDR3 DNA reads TGCAGTGCGGAGCCGGGAGAAAAACTGTTTTTT. Encoded protein: CSAEPGEKLFF.

Of note for this clonotype: This clone may be a read error of a much larger clone one base away. The V call is TRBV7-9, the J call TRBJ2-5; D could derive from TRBD1 or TRBD2 (7 bases each). Germline loops: CDR1 SEHNR, CDR2 FQNEAQ (reference sequence). The CDR3 sequence is 11 residues long. V lost 6 bases and J 9 bases, leaving 11 bases between the germline ends. CDR3 sequence: CASRAGTAQYF. CDR3 bases: TGTGCCAGCAGAGCGGGGACAGCCCAGTACTTC.